This T cell receptor beta chain was sequenced for a study of T cell responses to AZD1222 COVID-19 vaccine. Combined were second doses at about 4 or about 12 weeks. Produced via immunoSEQ multiplex PCR; TCRdb's table is partial and in-frame only. The sample carries 150,000 or so clones, 92% recorded once. Points on this clone: Its cognate antigen is unknown.

General study points: Targets within unmutated variant regions were reportedly found for nearly half of spike-specific TCRs. It was only a handful of AZD1222 recipients who were seropositive at baseline. Receipt of two AZD1222 doses was followed by a rise in Spike-specific TCR breadth and depth.

This specimen consisted of peripheral blood, obtained 28 days after the second AZD1222 dose. The receptor's source is an adult who received the AZD1222 COVID-19 vaccine.

CDR3 sequence reads: CASSDWRTGTSSGANVLTF. The CDR3 nucleotides read TGTGCCAGCAGTGACTGGAGGACGGGGACCTCTTCTGGGGCCAACGTCCTGACTTTC. V usage is TRBV6-4 and J usage is TRBJ2-6; D may be TRBD1 or TRBD2 (5 bases each). Trimming cost V 1 base and J 1 base, with 17 bases left between them. Looked up from germline, CDR1 is MRHNA and CDR2 is SNTAGT. This CDR3 contains 19 residues.